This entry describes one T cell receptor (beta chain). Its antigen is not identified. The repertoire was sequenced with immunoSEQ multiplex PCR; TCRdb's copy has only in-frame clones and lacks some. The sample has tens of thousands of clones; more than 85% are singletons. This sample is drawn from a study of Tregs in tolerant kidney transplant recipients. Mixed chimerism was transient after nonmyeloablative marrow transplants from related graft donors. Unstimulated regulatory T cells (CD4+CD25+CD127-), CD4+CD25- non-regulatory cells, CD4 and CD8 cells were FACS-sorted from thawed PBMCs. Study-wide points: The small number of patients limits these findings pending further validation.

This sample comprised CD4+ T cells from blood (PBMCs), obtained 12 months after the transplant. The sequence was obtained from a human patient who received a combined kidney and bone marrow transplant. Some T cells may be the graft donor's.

CDR3 sequence reads: CASSYRTGGYGYTF. The CDR3 bases are TGTGCCAGCAGTTACCGGACAGGAGGGTATGGCTACACCTTC. This chain uses TRBV6-5 with TRBJ1-2, with 7 bases aligning to TRBD1. In germline, CDR1 is MNHEY, CDR2 SVGAGI. The CDR3 is 14 amino acids. V was clipped by 2 bases and J by 5 bases; unmatched bases: 5.